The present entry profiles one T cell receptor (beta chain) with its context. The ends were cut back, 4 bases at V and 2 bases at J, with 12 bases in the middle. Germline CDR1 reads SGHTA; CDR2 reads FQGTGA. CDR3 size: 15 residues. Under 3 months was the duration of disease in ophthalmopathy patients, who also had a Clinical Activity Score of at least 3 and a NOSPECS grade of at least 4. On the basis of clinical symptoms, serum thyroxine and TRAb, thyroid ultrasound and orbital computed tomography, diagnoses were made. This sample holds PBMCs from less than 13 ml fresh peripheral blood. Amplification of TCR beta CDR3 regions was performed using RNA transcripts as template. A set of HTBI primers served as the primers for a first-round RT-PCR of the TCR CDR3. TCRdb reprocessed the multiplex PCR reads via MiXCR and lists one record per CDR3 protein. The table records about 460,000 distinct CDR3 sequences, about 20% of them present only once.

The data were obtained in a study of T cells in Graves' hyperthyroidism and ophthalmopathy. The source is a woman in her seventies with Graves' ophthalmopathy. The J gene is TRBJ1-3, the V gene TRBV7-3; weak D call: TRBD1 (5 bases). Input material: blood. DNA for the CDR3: TGTGCCAGCAGCTGGCTCACGGGGGCTGGAAACACCATATATTTT. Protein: CASSWLTGAGNTIYF.